This TCR beta chain was found in a study of cytomegalovirus exposure and HLA in healthy donors. Concerning this clone: Its antigen remains unidentified.

Findings of the study overall: Altogether, 160 or so TCR beta chains were recorded as cytomegalovirus-associated.

The PCR contained 60 Vbeta and 13 Jbeta primers. Here immunoSEQ multiplex PCR was the method, and the copy in TCRdb shows in-frame clones only, minus some. Of some 140,000 clones in the sample, around three quarters are singletons; the top ten hold about 4.9%. This CDR3 spans 16 amino acids. The TCR originated in a man in his thirties or forties in good health. The sample consisted of PBMCs. This chain connects TRBV21-1 to TRBJ2-5; TRBD2 was called by the table and not checked on the DNA. TRBV21-1 is deemed a pseudogene. The DNA for the CDR3 is TGTGCCAGCAGCAGAAAGCTAGCGGGAGTTCAGGAGACCCAGTACTTC. Its translation is CASSRKLAGVQETQYF.